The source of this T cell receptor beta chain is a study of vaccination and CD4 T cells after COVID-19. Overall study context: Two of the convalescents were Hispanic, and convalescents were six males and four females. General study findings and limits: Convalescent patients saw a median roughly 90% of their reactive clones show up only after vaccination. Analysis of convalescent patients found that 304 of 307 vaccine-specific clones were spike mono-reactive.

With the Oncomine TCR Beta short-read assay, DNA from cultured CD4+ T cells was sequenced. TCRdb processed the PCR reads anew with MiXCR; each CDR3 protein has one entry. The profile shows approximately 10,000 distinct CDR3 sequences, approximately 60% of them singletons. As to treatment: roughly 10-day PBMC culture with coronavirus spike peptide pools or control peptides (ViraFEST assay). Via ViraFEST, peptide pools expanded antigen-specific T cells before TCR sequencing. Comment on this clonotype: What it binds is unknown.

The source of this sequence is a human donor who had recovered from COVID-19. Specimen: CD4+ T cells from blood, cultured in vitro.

DNA for the CDR3: TGTGCCAGCAGTTCGCCGGGACAGGGGGGCGAGCAGTACTTC. Translation gives CASSSPGQGGEQYF. The chain joins TRBV6-5 to TRBJ2-7; TRBD1 matches at 11 bases. Losses at the gene ends were 4 bases for V and 6 bases for J; bases not matched to a gene: 5. CDR1 and CDR2 from the germline V gene are MNHEY and SVGAGI. CDR3 length: 14 amino acids.